This T cell receptor (beta chain) was observed in a study of fetal regulatory T cell absence and autoimmunity. Overall study results and limits: Some top pancreas TCR clones were over 80-fold enriched versus cord blood. Cord blood and pancreas showed broadly similar TRB gene family usage.

On this clone itself: Antigen unknown.

TCRdb keeps only in-frame clones here, not all; method: immunoSEQ multiplex PCR. This table has about 46,000 clones, 70% to 85% appearing once. This CDR3 is 16 amino acids long. V was pared by 5 bases and J by 2 bases, with 15 bases between. CDR1 and CDR2 from the germline V gene are SGHTA and FQGNSA. The sequence was obtained from a newborn boy with IPEX syndrome. Material: cord blood. The V gene is TRBV7-2, the J gene TRBJ2-2; tentative D call: TRBD1 (6 bases). DNA of the CDR3: TGTGCCAGCAGCGTAGGGACATATATCAACACCGGGGAGCTGTTTTTT. The encoded protein is CASSVGTYINTGELFF.